This T cell receptor beta chain came from a study of blood T cells in healthy people across ages. This clonotype was detected many times. Germline V lookup: CDR1 SGHDN, CDR2 FVKESK. Trimming left V 1 base short and J 1 base short, with 14 bases between. The CDR3 is 17 amino acids. A sample-barcoded 5' primer and a J-beta primer mix were used in a second PCR of about 7 to 12 cycles. A 12-random-nucleotide template-switch adaptor tagged each cDNA molecule. TCRdb fed the 5' RACE reads into MiXCR, producing one record per CDR3 protein. The sample has fewer than 650,000 distinct CDR3 sequences, about 29% seen once. Donor samples were obtained from healthy Caucasian individuals from Russia, aged roughly 6 to 90. These data also featured in a second study, about T cells of mothers and their children.

The chain recombines TRBV14 with TRBJ2-1; D possibly corresponds to TRBD2 (6 bases). What was sequenced was blood. This sequence originates from a boy aged 2 to 10 in good health. CDR3 sequence reads: CASSQGPGSVSYNEQFF. In DNA form, the CDR3 reads TGTGCCAGCAGCCAAGGGCCCGGGAGTGTGTCCTACAATGAGCAGTTCTTC. Looking up the rest from reference TRBV14 and TRBJ2-1 gives the full variable domain: EAGVTQFPSHSVIEKGQTVTLRCDPISGHDNLYWYRRVMGKEIKFLLHFVKESKQDESGMPNNRFLAERTGGTYSTLKVQPAELEDSGVYFCASSQGPGSVSYNEQFFGPGTRLTVL.